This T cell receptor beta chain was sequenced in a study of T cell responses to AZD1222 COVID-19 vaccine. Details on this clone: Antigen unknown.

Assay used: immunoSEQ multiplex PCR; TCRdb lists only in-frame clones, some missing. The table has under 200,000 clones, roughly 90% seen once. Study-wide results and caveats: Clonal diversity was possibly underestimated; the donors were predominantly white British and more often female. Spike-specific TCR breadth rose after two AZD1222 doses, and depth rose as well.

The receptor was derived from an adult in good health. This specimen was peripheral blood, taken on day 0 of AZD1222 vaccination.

CDR3 loop: CASSAEGGVGNTIYF. CDR3 nucleotide sequence: TGTGCCAGCAGCGCCGAAGGGGGTGTTGGAAACACCATATATTTT. This chain links TRBV7-9 with TRBJ1-3; perhaps TRBD1 as D (6 bases). With 5 bases removed from V and 3 bases from J, the gap between germline ends came to 14 bases. The CDR3 runs to 15 residues. Per germline, CDR1 SEHNR and CDR2 FQNEAQ (reference sequence).